The 21 T cell receptor beta chains presented below share a single source sample, sequenced in a study of T cell responses to AZD1222 COVID-19 vaccine (dated by TCRdb to the early 2020s). Per the publication, the time point label means: about 28 days (+/-7) after the second vaccine dose. Library prep was done by the immunoSEQ multiplex PCR assay. The source is immuneACCESS, and TCRdb retained only in-frame sequences with V and J called. Part of the clones is not carried over; for the studies checked, unresolved V genes explain less than half of this, and the remainder is unexplained. The sample includes 250,000 to 300,000 clones, with almost 95% observed a single time. The ten most abundant clones make up roughly 0.6% of the sample. This specimen consisted of peripheral blood, obtained 28 days after the second AZD1222 dose. These receptors were obtained from an adult who received the AZD1222 COVID-19 vaccine.

This sequence joins TRBV2 and TRBJ2-4; D is unresolved. Trimming stripped 2 bases from V and 16 bases from J, with 12 bases between. The CDR3 consists of 11 residues. Germline-derived CDR1 and CDR2 are SNHLY and FYNNEI. The CDR3 is CASSEIESKYF. The CDR3 nucleotides are TGTGCCAGCAGTGAAATCGAGAGCAAATACTTC.

The chain is built from TRBV3-1 (or the pseudogene TRBV3-2) and TRBJ2-1; 11 nucleotides agree with TRBD2. There are 14 residues in the CDR3. J lost 8 bases, V lost 2 bases, and 2 bases had no gene match. CDR1 and CDR2 from the germline V gene are LGHDT and YNNKEL (reference sequence). The CDR3 loop is CASSQTSGSHEQFF. Here the CDR3 DNA reads TGTGCCAGCAGCCAAACTAGCGGGAGCCATGAGCAGTTCTTC.

This clone has just one count. This rearrangement joins TRBV24-1 to TRBJ2-4; possible D gene TRBD2, 6 bases. Trimming removed 8 bases at V and 4 bases at J, with 14 bases between. Germline CDR1 KGHDR, CDR2 SFDVKD. The CDR3 has 14 residues. DNA for the CDR3: TGTGCCACCATCCGGAGGGCATATAAAAACATTCAGTACTTC. This codes for CATIRRAYKNIQYF.

The rearrangement uses TRBV10-1 and TRBJ2-7; the match to TRBD1 covers 8 bases. CDR1 and CDR2 from the germline V gene are WNHNN and SYGVQD (reference sequence). V shed 6 bases, J shed 7 bases, and the junction held 14 bases outside the gene matches. This CDR3 has 15 residues. CDR3 in amino acids: CASSTRRQGISEQYF. CDR3 DNA: TGCGCCAGCAGCACTCGGAGACAGGGGATTTCGGAGCAGTACTTC.

The chain is built from TRBV13 and TRBJ1-6; a possible D gene is TRBD1 (6 bases). The V and J ends lost 5 bases and 1 base respectively, with 15 bases between them. The CDR3 contains 17 residues. The germline CDR1 and CDR2 sequences are PRHDT and FYEKMQ (reference sequence). Here the CDR3 DNA reads TGTGCCAGCAGCCCTGTTGGCAGGGGTTCCTATAATTCACCCCTCCACTTT. This encodes CASSPVGRGSYNSPLHF.

This chain connects TRBV5-4 to TRBJ2-7; TRBD2 aligns across 7 bases. Germline lookup yields CDR1 SGHNT and CDR2 YYREEE (reference sequence). This CDR3 is built from 14 residues. V gave up 4 bases and J gave up 3 bases; unmatched junction bases: 7. In DNA, the CDR3 is TGTGCCAGCAGCGACCAGACGGGGGGCTACGAGCAGTACTTC. As protein: CASSDQTGGYEQYF. The complete variable domain, with remaining parts taken from reference TRBV5-4 and TRBJ2-7, reads ETGVTQSPTHLIKTRGQQVTLRCSSQSGHNTVSWYQQALGQGPQFIFQYYREEENGRGNFPPRFSGLQFPNYSSELNVNALELDDSALYLCASSDQTGGYEQYFGPGTRLTVT.

This chain links TRBV12-3 or TRBV12-4 with TRBJ2-7; D is unclear. Trimming pared 4 bases from V and 5 bases from J, leaving 12 bases between. The CDR3 contains 13 residues. CDR3 protein: CASSSQVSNEQYF. In DNA form, the CDR3 reads TGTGCCAGCAGTTCCCAGGTTTCCAACGAGCAGTACTTC.

The chain carries TRBV5-1 and TRBJ2-7; 8 bases agree with TRBD2. After removal of 0 bases from V and 5 bases from J, the junction contained 10 bases not matched to a gene. The germline V gene has CDR1 SGHRS and CDR2 YFSETQ. CDR3 size: 16 residues. This CDR3 is CASSLAGGAFIHEQYF. CDR3 DNA sequence: TGCGCCAGCAGCTTGGCCGGGGGGGCCTTCATCCACGAGCAGTACTTC.

V usage is TRBV6-5 and J usage is TRBJ1-1; TRBD1 might be the D (5 bases). Germline V gene sequence: CDR1 MNHEY, CDR2 SVGAGI. The CDR3 has 13 amino acids. Trimming stripped 5 bases from V and 5 bases from J, with 12 bases between. CDR3 bases: TGTGCCAGCAGTCTAGGAGGGGCGACTGAAGCTTTCTTT. It encodes CASSLGGATEAFF.

This clone was found once. The CDR3 here is CASSYAEAMNTEAFF. The CDR3 coding sequence is TGTGCCAGCAGCTACGCTGAAGCCATGAACACTGAAGCTTTCTTT. The V and J genes are TRBV5-5 and TRBJ1-1; D remains ambiguous. Germline lookup yields CDR1 SGHKS and CDR2 YYEKEE (reference sequence). V was pared by 3 bases and J by 0 bases, with 12 bases between. The CDR3 is made up of 15 amino acids.

This chain joins TRBV9 and TRBJ2-7; 11 nucleotides agree with TRBD2. J gave up 5 bases and V 4 bases, and 11 bases lay outside the gene matches. The germline CDR1 and CDR2 sequences are SGDLS and YYNGEE. This CDR3 comprises 16 residues. The CDR3 region is CASSSGTSGLDNEQYF. As DNA, the CDR3 is TGTGCCAGCAGCTCTGGGACTAGCGGATTGGATAACGAGCAGTACTTC.

The rearrangement joins TRBV5-5 to TRBJ1-6; TRBD1 matches 9 bases. Germline V gene sequence: CDR1 SGHKS, CDR2 YYEKEE (reference sequence). This CDR3 spans 14 amino acids. Unmatched junction bases numbered 4, after V lost 4 bases and J lost 8 bases. CDR3 nucleotide sequence: TGTGCCAGCAGCGGCGGGACAGGGTATTCACCCCTCCACTTT. This gives the protein CASSGGTGYSPLHF.

The genes are TRBV2 and TRBJ2-5, with a tentative D call TRBD2 (6 bases). CDR3 length: 15 residues. Germline V gene data show CDR1 as SNHLY and CDR2 as FYNNEI. Trimming took off 0 bases at V and 5 bases at J, with 13 bases between the two ends. CDR3 nucleotide sequence: TGTGCCAGCAGTGAAGCGGGACTCACGGGGGAGACCCAGTACTTC. This encodes CASSEAGLTGETQYF.

This clone was found a few times. The chain uses TRBV6-5 and TRBJ2-5; 11 nucleotides align to TRBD1. With V trimmed by 8 bases and J by 0 bases, 5 bases remained unmatched. This CDR3 region has 15 residues. Per germline, CDR1 MNHEY and CDR2 SVGAGI. CDR3 in DNA: TGTGCCAGCGGCCAGGGACAGGGGGACCAAGAGACCCAGTACTTC. Its translation: CASGQGQGDQETQYF.

With regard to this clone: The same CDR3 is also encoded by other DNA sequences in this sample. The chain combines TRBV7-9 with TRBJ1-1; tentatively, D is TRBD1 (5 bases). The CDR3 runs 14 residues. Trimming left V 1 base short and J 1 base short, with 7 bases between. Germline V CDR1 and CDR2: SEHNR, FQNEAQ (reference sequence). The DNA for the CDR3 is TGTGCCAGCAGCTTAGAGGGGCGGAACACTGAAGCTTTCTTT. Translation: CASSLEGRNTEAFF.

The chain links TRBV9 to TRBJ1-4; 7 bases agree with TRBD1. This CDR3 contains 16 residues. Trimming at V came to 3 bases and at J to 4 bases, leaving 9 bases not matched to a gene. Per the germline V gene, CDR1 is SGDLS and CDR2 is YYNGEE. Here the CDR3 DNA reads TGTGCCAGCAGCGGCGAGGGGGCCGGATATAATGAAAAACTGTTTTTT. Amino acids: CASSGEGAGYNEKLFF.

In its sample, this clone was seen once. This chain links TRBV7-9 with TRBJ2-1; 8 positions agree with TRBD1. The CDR3 has 11 amino acids. From germline, CDR1 is SEHNR and CDR2 FQNEAQ (reference sequence). V dropped 4 bases and J dropped 15; count of bases not matched to a gene: 5. The CDR3 DNA is TGTGCCAGCAGCTCCGGGACAGGCACGTTCTTC. Encoded protein: CASSSGTGTFF.

J is TRBJ1-1 and V is TRBV15; no firm D call. Germline lookup yields CDR1 LNHNV and CDR2 YYDKDF (reference sequence). The CDR3 extends over 14 amino acids. Trimming shortened V by 3 bases and J by 1 base, and 9 bases separated the two germline ends. CDR3 loop: CATSSWDANTEAFF. CDR3 sequence (DNA): TGTGCCACCAGCAGTTGGGATGCGAACACTGAAGCTTTCTTT.

The chain combines TRBV2 with TRBJ2-2; weak D call: TRBD1 (7 bases). Germline loops: CDR1 SNHLY, CDR2 FYNNEI. V shed 4 bases and J shed 4 bases, with 10 bases lying between them. The CDR3 contains 14 residues. The CDR3: CASSGQGGTGELFF. CDR3 nucleotide sequence: TGTGCCAGCAGTGGACAGGGAGGCACCGGGGAGCTGTTTTTT.

This rearrangement joins TRBV27 to TRBJ1-6; no clear D. Trimming removed 0 bases from V and 3 bases from J, with 9 bases in between. The CDR3 runs 16 residues. Germline-derived CDR1 and CDR2 are MNHEY and SMNVEV (reference sequence). The CDR3 here is CASSLSEQIYNSPLHF. The DNA of the CDR3 is TGTGCCAGCAGTTTATCGGAGCAGATCTATAATTCACCCCTCCACTTT.

This chain joins TRBV24-1 and TRBJ1-2, with 7 bases that match TRBD1. Germline CDR1 and CDR2: KGHDR and SFDVKD. Trimming removed 3 bases from V and 3 bases from J; junction bases left unmatched: 0. This CDR3 contains 13 residues. Here the CDR3 reads CATSDDRDYGYTF. DNA for the CDR3: TGTGCCACCAGTGATGACAGGGACTATGGCTACACCTTC.